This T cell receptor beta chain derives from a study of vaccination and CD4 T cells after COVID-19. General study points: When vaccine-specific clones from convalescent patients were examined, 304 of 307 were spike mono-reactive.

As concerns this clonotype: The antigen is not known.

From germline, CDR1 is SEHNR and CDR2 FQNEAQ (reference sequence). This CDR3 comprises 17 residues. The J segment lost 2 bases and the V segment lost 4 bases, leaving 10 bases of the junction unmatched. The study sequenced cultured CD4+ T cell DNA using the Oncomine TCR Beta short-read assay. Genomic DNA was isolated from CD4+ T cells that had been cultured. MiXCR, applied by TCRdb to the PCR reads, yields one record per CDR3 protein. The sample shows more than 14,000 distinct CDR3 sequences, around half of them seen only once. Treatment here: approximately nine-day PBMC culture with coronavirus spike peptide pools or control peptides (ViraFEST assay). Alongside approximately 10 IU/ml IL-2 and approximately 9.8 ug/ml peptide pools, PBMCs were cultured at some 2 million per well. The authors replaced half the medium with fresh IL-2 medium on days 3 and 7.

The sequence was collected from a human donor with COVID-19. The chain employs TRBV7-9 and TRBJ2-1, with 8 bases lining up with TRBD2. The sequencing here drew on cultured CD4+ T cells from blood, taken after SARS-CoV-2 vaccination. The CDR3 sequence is CASSSRPSGGTYNEQFF. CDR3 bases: TGTGCCAGCAGCTCCAGACCCAGCGGGGGAACCTACAATGAGCAGTTCTTC.